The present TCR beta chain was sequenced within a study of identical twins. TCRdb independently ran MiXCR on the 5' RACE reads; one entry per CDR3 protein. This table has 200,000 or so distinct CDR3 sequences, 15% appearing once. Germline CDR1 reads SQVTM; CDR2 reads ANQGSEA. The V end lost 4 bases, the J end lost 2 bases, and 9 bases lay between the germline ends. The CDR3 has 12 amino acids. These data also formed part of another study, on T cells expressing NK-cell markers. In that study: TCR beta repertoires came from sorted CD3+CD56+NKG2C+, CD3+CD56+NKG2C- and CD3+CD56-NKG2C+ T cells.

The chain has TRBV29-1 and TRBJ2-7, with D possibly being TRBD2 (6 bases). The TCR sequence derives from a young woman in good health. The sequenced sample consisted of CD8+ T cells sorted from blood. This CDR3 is CSVVWGAYEQYF. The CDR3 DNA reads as TGCAGCGTTGTGTGGGGGGCCTACGAGCAGTACTTC.